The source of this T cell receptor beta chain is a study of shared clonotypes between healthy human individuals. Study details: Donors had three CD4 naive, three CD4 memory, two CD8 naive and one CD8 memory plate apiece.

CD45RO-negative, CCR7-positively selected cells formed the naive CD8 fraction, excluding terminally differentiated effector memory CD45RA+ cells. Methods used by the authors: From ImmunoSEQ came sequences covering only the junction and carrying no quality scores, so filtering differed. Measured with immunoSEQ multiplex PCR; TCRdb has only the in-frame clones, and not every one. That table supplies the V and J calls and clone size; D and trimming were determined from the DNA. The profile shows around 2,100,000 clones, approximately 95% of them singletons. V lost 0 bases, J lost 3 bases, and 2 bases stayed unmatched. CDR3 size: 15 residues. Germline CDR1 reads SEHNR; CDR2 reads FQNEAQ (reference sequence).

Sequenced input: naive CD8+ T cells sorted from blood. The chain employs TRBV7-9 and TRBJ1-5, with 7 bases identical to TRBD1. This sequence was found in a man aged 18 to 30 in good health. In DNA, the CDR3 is TGTGCCAGCAGCTTAGCCGACAGGGACAATCAGCCCCAGCATTTT. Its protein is CASSLADRDNQPQHF.